This T cell receptor (beta chain) was captured by sequencing in a study of beta chain features in type 1 diabetes. Overall study: Sorted cell examination encompassed roughly 110,000,000 cells across all samples.

This clone was counted only a few times. Its antigen is currently unknown. After removal of 4 bases from V and 1 base from J, the junction contained 18 bases not matched to a gene. This CDR3 is 19 amino acids long. Per the germline V gene, CDR1 is SGHRS and CDR2 is YFSETQ. Study-wide points: In all four CD4+ subsets, TCRB CDR3 length was significantly, moderately reduced in type 1 diabetes. The study notes PCR might favor shorter templates equally in patients and controls.

Every bit of the isolated RNA underwent reverse transcription, so sequencing read expressed TCRB transcripts. It was found that naive, central memory and regulatory T cell samples averaged about 3.5 million reads. Measured with immunoSEQ multiplex PCR; TCRdb has only the in-frame clones, and not every one. The sample lists 900,000 or so clones, 17% occurring once. The origin of this receptor is a woman between 18 and 29 years old in good health. The chain is built from TRBV5-1 and TRBJ2-3, with 7 bases aligning to TRBD2. Sample: naive CD4+ T cells from blood. CDR3 region: CASSRSTLAGRARTDTQYF. Here the CDR3 DNA reads TGCGCCAGCAGCCGTTCCACCTTAGCGGGTAGGGCCCGCACAGATACGCAGTATTTT.